This T cell receptor beta chain originates from a study of blood T cell repertoires in COVID-19. Study-level background: Spain, Italy and the United States supplied samples that represented acute and convalescent COVID-19. Nucleic acid was either cDNA or gDNA, and it came from T cells, B-cell-depleted T cells, or PBMCs.

The CDR3 contains 14 residues. Germline V gene lookup returns CDR1 SQVTM and CDR2 ANQGSEA. Trimming at V came to 7 bases and at J to 6 bases, leaving 12 bases not matched to a gene. In the original workflow: The assay estimated nucleated cells by amplifying reference gene primers. Method: immunoSEQ multiplex PCR; TCRdb's copy keeps in-frame clones and lacks some. That table is the source of V, J and clone size, and D and trimming were worked out from the DNA. The sample carries 180,000 or so clones, approximately 85% recorded once. The clonotype was recovered from a woman aged 60-75 years with acute or convalescent COVID-19. Sequences were obtained from peripheral blood. This rearrangement joins TRBV29-1 to TRBJ2-1; 7 bases match TRBD1. The CDR3 nucleotides are TGCAGCGGGTCACAGGGGCAAGCAAGCAATGAGCAGTTCTTC. Its protein product is CSGSQGQASNEQFF.